The present TCR beta chain was sequenced within a study of blood T cell repertoires in COVID-19. Overall study: T cells, B-cell-depleted T cells, or PBMCs provided the cDNA or gDNA that served as material.

V shed 0 bases and J shed 4 bases, with 7 bases lying between them. The germline gives CDR1 KGHSH, CDR2 LQKENI. This CDR3 contains 14 residues. In the authors' methods: Estimates of nucleated cell counts were drawn from the amplification of reference gene primers. Clones were read by immunoSEQ multiplex PCR, and TCRdb kept only the in-frame ones, dropping some. The V and J calls and clone size come from that table; D and trimming were worked out from the DNA. The table includes roughly 160,000 clones, roughly 89% detected once. The source of this sequence is a woman aged 70-85 years with COVID-19, enrolled during active disease. Material for sequencing was peripheral blood. The chain joins TRBV18 to TRBJ1-3, with D hard to call. This chain's CDR3 is CASSPPGPGNTIYF. The CDR3 region has the DNA TGTGCCAGCTCACCACCGGGCCCCGGAAACACCATATATTTT.